These 6 T cell receptor beta chains share one sample of origin, sequenced in a study of CD8 T cells in ankylosing spondylitis. TCRdb analysed the 5' RACE reads with MiXCR anew, one entry per CDR3 protein. The table records about 220,000 distinct CDR3 sequences, 10% of them present only once. Sequences were obtained from blood, either unsorted or a sorted T cell fraction (not recorded which). Source of these receptors: a male donor with ankylosing spondylitis or in good health (not recorded which).

This clonotype was detected a few times. Written as DNA, the CDR3 is TGTGCTAGTGGTATCAATCAGCCCCAGCATTTT. This sequence encodes CASGINQPQHF. The chain joins TRBV12-5 to TRBJ1-5; D is ambiguous. The germline V gene has CDR1 LGHNT and CDR2 FRNRAP. This CDR3 region has 11 residues. Trimming stripped 5 bases from V and 3 bases from J, with 2 bases between.

There are many counts of this clonotype. The CDR3 is CAIRSSSGETYNEQFF. For the CDR3, the DNA is TGTGCCATCAGATCTTCTAGCGGGGAAACCTACAATGAGCAGTTCTTC. The chain combines TRBV10-3 with TRBJ2-1; 9 nucleotides line up with TRBD2. CDR3 length equals 16 residues. Germline CDR1 is ENHRY and CDR2 is SYGVKD. Trimming took 6 bases from V and 2 from J; bases not matched to a gene: 8.

This clonotype appeared a single time. Since a much larger clone is just one base distant, this may be a read error. The CDR3 sequence: CASSPYEDRAADTQYF. CDR3 sequence (DNA): TGTGCCAGCAGCCCTTACGAGGACAGGGCGGCAGATACGCAGTATTTT. The chain joins TRBV3-1 to TRBJ2-3, with TRBD1 identical over 8 bases. Germline CDR1 and CDR2: LGHDT and YNNKEL (reference sequence). The CDR3 totals 16 residues. The ends lost 4 bases at V and 4 bases at J; junction bases unmatched: 10.

This clonotype was seen repeatedly, ten times or more. V is TRBV29-1 and J is TRBJ1-1, with no clear D. The CDR3 covers 13 residues. Germline CDR1 is SQVTM and CDR2 is ANQGSEA. V was pared by 5 bases and J by 4 bases, with 14 bases between. The CDR3 bases are TGCAGCGTTAGGGTCCGGGCTGGCACTGAAGCTTTCTTT. Translating it yields CSVRVRAGTEAFF.

The gene calls are TRBV6-6 and TRBJ2-5, with D hard to call. The V and J ends lost 4 bases and 2 bases respectively, with 8 bases between them. This CDR3 spans 13 amino acids. The germline gives CDR1 MNHNY, CDR2 SVGAGI (reference sequence). For the CDR3, the DNA is TGTGCCAGCAGTTTCGACGGGCAAGAGACCCAGTACTTC. Protein sequence: CASSFDGQETQYF.

There are a few counts of this clonotype. The rearrangement uses TRBV7-9 and TRBJ1-1; tentatively, D is TRBD1 (5 bases). The CDR3 covers 15 residues. The V and J ends lost 0 bases and 0 bases respectively, with 8 bases between them. Germline V gene data show CDR1 as SEHNR and CDR2 as FQNEAQ (reference sequence). The CDR3 is CASSLAGDLNTEAFF. CDR3 nucleotides: TGTGCCAGCAGCTTAGCTGGGGACCTGAACACTGAAGCTTTCTTT.